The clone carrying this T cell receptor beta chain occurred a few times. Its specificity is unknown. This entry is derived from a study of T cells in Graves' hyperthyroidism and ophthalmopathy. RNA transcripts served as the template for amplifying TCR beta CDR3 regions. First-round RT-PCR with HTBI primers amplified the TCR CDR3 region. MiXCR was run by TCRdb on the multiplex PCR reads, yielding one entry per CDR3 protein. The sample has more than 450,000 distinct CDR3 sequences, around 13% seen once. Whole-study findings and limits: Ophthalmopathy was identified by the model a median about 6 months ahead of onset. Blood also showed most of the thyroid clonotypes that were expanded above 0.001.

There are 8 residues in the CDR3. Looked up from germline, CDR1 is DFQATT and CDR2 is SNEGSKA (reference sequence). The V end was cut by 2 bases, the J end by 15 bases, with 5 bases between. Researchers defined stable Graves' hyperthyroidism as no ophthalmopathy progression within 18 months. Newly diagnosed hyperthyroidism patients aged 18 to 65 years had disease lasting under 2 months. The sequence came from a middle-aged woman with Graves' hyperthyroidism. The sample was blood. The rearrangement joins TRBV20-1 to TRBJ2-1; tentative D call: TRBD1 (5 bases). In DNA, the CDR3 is TGCAGTGCTAGAACAGGGTTCTTC. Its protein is CSARTGFF.